This T cell receptor (beta chain) is drawn from a study of blood T cells in healthy people across ages. The length of the CDR3 is 17 residues. V lost 3 bases and J lost 0, with 17 bases in between. Germline V gene sequence: CDR1 LGHDT, CDR2 YNNKEL (reference sequence). This clonotype was observed a handful of times. The authors ran a second PCR of about 6 to 11 cycles using a sample-barcoded 5' primer and a J-beta primer mix. Each of the samples gave a minimum of 2.5 million paired-end reads that contained CDR3. One entry per CDR3 protein results from TCRdb running MiXCR on the 5' RACE reads. Among more than 800,000 distinct CDR3 sequences, 45% were seen once, and the ten largest hold approximately 17%.

The chain couples TRBV3-1 to TRBJ1-2; perhaps TRBD1 as D (6 bases). This TCR was recovered from a woman aged 60-70 years in good health. The specimen sequenced was blood. CDR3 nucleotides: TGTGCCAGCAGCCATACCCGTGGACAGACAGCTAACTATGGCTACACCTTC. Translating gives CASSHTRGQTANYGYTF. Full variable domain (rest looked up from reference TRBV3-1 and TRBJ1-2): DTAVSQTPKYLVTQMGNDKSIKCEQNLGHDTMYWYKQDSKKFLKIMFSYNNKELIINETVPNRFSPKSPDKAHLNLHINSLELGDSAVYFCASSHTRGQTANYGYTFGSGTRLTVV.